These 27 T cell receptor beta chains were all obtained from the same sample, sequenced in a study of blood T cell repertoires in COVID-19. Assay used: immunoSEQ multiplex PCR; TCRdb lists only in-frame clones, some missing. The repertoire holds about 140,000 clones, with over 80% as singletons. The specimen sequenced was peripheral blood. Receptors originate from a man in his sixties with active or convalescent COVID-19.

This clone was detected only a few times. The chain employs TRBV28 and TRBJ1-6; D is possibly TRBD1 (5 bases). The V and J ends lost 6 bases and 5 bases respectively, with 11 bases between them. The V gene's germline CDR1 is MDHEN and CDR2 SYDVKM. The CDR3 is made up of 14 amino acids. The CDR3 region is CASRWSGNNSPLHF. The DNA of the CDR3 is TGTGCCAGCAGATGGTCAGGGAATAATTCACCCCTCCACTTT.

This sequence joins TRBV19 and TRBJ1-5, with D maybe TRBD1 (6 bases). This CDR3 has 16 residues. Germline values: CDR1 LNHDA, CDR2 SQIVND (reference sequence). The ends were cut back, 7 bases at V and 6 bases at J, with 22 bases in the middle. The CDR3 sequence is CASTENRATAGQPQHF. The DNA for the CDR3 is TGTGCCAGTACCGAGAACAGGGCCACGGCGGGTCAGCCCCAGCATTTT.

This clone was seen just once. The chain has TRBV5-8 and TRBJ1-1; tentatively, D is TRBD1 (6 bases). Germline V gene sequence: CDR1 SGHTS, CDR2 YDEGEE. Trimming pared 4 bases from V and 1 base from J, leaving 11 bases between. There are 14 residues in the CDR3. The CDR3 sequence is CASSHLDRNTEAFF. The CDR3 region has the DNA TGTGCCAGCAGCCACTTGGACAGGAACACTGAAGCTTTCTTT.

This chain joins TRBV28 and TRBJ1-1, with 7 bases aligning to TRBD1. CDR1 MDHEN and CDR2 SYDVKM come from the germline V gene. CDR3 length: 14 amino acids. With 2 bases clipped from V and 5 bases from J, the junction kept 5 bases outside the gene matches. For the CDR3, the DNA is TGTGCCAGCAGTTTAGACAGGGTTGCGACTGAAGCTTTCTTT. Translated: CASSLDRVATEAFF.

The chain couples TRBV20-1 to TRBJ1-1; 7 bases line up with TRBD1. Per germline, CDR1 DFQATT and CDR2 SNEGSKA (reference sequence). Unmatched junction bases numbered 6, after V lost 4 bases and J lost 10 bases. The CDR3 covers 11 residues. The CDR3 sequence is CSATRDRGAFF. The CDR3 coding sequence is TGCAGTGCTACCCGGGACAGAGGAGCTTTCTTT.

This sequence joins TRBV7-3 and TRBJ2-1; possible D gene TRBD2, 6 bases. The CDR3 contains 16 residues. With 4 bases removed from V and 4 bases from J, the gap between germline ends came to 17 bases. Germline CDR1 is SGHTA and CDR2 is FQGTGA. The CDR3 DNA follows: TGTGCCAGCAGCTCTTCCCGAGGTAGCGGTTACAATGAGCAGTTCTTC. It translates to CASSSSRGSGYNEQFF.

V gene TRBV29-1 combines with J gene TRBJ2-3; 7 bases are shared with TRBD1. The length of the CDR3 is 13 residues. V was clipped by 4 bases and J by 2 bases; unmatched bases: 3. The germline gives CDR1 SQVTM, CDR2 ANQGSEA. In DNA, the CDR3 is TGCAGCGTTGTTACAGGGGTCACAGATACGCAGTATTTT. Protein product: CSVVTGVTDTQYF.

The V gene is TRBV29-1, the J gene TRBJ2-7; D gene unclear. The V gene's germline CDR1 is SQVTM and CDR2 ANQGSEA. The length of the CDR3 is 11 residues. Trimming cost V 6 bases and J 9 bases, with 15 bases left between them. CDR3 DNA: TGCAGCGTACAGATCGCTACGACGCAGTACTTC. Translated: CSVQIATTQYF.

The CDR3 sequence: CASSARLAGVREQYF. The CDR3 bases are TGTGCCAGCAGTGCTCGACTAGCGGGAGTCAGGGAGCAGTACTTC. This rearrangement joins TRBV28 to TRBJ2-7, with 12 bases aligning to TRBD2. The CDR3 consists of 15 residues. Per the germline V gene, CDR1 is MDHEN and CDR2 is SYDVKM. V lost 5 bases to trimming and J lost 7 bases; unmatched junction nucleotides: 9.

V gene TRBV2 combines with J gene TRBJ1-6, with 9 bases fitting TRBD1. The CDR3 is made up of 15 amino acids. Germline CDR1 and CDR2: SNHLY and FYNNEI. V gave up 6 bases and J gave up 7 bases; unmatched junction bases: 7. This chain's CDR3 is CASSTTGTGNSPLHF. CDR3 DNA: TGTGCCAGCAGCACTACCGGGACAGGGAATTCACCCCTCCACTTT.

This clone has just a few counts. CDR3 protein: CASSGSGQIYGYTF. The CDR3 DNA follows: TGTGCCAGCAGTGGGTCCGGACAGATATATGGCTACACCTTC. The rearrangement joins TRBV5-6 to TRBJ1-2; D is perhaps TRBD1 (6 bases). The CDR3 sequence is 14 residues long. Trimming removed 5 bases at V and 5 bases at J, with 16 bases between. Germline V gene data show CDR1 as SGHDT and CDR2 as YYEEEE. Complete variable domain (other parts from reference TRBV5-6 and TRBJ1-2): DAGVTQSPTHLIKTRGQQVTLRCSPKSGHDTVSWYQQALGQGPQFIFQYYEEEERQRGNFPDRFSGHQFPNYSSELNVNALLLGDSALYLCASSGSGQIYGYTFGSGTRLTVV.

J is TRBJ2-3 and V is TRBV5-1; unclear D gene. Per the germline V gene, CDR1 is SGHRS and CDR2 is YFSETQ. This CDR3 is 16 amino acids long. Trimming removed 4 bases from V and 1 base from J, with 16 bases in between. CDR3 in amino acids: CASSSRRSLGTDTQYF. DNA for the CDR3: TGCGCCAGCAGCAGCAGACGTTCTCTAGGCACAGATACGCAGTATTTT.

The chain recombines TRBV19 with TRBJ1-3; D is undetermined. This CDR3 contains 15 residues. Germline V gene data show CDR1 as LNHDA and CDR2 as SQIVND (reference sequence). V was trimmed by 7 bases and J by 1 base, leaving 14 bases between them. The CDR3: CASTDVGGSGNTIYF. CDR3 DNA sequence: TGTGCCAGTACTGATGTCGGTGGTTCTGGAAACACCATATATTTT.

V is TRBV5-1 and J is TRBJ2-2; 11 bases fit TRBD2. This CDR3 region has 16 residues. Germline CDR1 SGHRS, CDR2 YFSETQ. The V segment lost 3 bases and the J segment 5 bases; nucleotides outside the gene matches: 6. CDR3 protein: CASSSSGTSGTGELFF. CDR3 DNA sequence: TGCGCCAGCAGCTCCTCCGGGACTAGCGGAACCGGGGAGCTGTTTTTT.

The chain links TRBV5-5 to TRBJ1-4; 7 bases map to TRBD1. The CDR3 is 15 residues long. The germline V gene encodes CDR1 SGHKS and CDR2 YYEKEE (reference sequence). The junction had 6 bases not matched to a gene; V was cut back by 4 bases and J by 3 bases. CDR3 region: CASSLTGQSNEKLFF. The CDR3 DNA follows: TGTGCCAGCAGCCTGACGGGACAGTCTAATGAAAAACTGTTTTTT.

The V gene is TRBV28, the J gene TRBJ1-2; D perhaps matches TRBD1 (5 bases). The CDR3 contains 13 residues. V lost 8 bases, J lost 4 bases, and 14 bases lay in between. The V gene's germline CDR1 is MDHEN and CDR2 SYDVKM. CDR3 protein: CASSLQGPYGYTF. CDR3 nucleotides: TGTGCCAGCTCACTTCAGGGCCCCTATGGCTACACCTTC.

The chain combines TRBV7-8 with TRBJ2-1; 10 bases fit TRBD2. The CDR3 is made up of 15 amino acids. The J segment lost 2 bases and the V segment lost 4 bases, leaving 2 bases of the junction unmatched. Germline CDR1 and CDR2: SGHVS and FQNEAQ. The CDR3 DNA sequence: TGTGCCAGCAGCTCCACTAGCGGGGCCTACAATGAGCAGTTCTTC. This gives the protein CASSSTSGAYNEQFF. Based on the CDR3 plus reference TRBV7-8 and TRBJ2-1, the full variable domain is GAGVSQSPRYKVAKRGQDVALRCDPISGHVSLFWYQQALGQGPEFLTYFQNEAQLDKSGLPSDRFFAERPEGSVSTLKIQRTQQEDSAVYLCASSSTSGAYNEQFFGPGTRLTVL.

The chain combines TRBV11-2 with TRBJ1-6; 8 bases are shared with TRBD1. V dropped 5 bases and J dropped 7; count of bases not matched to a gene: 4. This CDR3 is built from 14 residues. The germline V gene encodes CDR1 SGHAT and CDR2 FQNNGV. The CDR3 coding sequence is TGTGCCAGCAGCCAACAGGGGGGCAATTCACCCCTCCACTTT. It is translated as CASSQQGGNSPLHF.

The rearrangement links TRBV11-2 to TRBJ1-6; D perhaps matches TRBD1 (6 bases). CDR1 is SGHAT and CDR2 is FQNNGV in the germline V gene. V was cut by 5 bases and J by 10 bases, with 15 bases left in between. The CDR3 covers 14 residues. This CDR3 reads CASSAYRVRSPLHF. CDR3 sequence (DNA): TGTGCCAGCAGCGCCTACAGGGTTAGGTCACCCCTCCACTTT.

Here the CDR3 reads CASSIDFTQGQFF. As DNA, the CDR3 is TGTGCCAGTAGTATAGATTTTACCCAGGGGCAGTTCTTC. V usage is TRBV19 and J usage is TRBJ2-1, with D possibly TRBD1 on 5 matching bases. Germline CDR1 reads LNHDA; CDR2 reads SQIVND (reference sequence). The CDR3 contains 13 residues. V lost 0 bases and J 12 bases, leaving 12 bases between the germline ends.

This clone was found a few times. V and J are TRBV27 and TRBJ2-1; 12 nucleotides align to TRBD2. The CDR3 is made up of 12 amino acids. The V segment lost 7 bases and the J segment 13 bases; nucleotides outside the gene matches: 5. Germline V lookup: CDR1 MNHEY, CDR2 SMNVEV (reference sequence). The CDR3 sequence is CASNLAGGPQFF. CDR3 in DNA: TGTGCCAGCAATCTAGCGGGAGGGCCACAGTTCTTC.

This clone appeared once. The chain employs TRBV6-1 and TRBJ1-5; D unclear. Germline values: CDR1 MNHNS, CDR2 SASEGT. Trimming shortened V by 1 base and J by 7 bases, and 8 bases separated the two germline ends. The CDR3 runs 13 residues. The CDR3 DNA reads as TGTGCCAGCAGTGAAGTCGAGGGACAGCCCCAGCATTTT. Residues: CASSEVEGQPQHF.

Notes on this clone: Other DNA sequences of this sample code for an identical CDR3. The CDR3 sequence is CSVGLRATDTQYF. The DNA for the CDR3 is TGCAGCGTTGGTTTGAGGGCCACAGATACGCAGTATTTT. V and J are TRBV29-1 and TRBJ2-3; a weak D match, TRBD2 (5 bases). Trimming removed 4 bases at V and 2 bases at J, with 10 bases between. This CDR3 region has 13 residues. Per the germline V gene, CDR1 is SQVTM and CDR2 is ANQGSEA.

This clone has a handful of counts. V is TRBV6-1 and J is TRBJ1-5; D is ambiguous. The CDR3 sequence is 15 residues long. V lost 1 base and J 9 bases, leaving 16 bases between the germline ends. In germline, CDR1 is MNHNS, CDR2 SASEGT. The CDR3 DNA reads TGTGCCAGCAGTGAAGGTTTTAGTTTAGTGAGGCCCCAGCATTTT. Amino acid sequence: CASSEGFSLVRPQHF.

In DNA, the CDR3 is TGTGCCAGCAGCTTATCCCCGGACAGGGCGGACACTGAAGCTTTCTTT. Amino acid sequence: CASSLSPDRADTEAFF. The chain carries TRBV7-9 and TRBJ1-1; 8 nucleotides agree with TRBD1. Germline V CDR1 and CDR2: SEHNR, FQNEAQ (reference sequence). The V segment lost 2 bases and the J segment 3 bases; nucleotides outside the gene matches: 8. The CDR3 is made up of 16 amino acids.

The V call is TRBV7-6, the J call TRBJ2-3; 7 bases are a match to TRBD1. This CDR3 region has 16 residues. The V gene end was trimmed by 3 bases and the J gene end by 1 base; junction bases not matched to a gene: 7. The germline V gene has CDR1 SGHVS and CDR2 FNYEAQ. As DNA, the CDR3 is TGTGCCAGCAGCTTGACAGGGCTGGGCGGCACAGATACGCAGTATTTT. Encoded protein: CASSLTGLGGTDTQYF.

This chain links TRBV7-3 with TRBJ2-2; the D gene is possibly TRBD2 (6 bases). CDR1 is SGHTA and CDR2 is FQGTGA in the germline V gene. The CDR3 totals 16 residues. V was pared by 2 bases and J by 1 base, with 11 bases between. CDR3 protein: CASSLALALNTGELFF. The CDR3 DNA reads TGTGCCAGCAGCTTAGCGCTAGCGCTGAACACCGGGGAGCTGTTTTTT.